This entry describes one T cell receptor beta chain. What antigen it recognizes has not been identified. Base qualities were left out, and no much larger clone turns up one base away. The CDR1 and CDR2 encoded by the germline V gene are MDHEN and SYDVKM. Including cysteine and phenylalanine, the CDR3 has 17 amino acids. Kept here is only the CDR3 DNA, which spans 51 bases and is read in frame from base 1. At the junction V is shortened by 6 bases and J by 2 bases; bases outside the gene matches: 5. This entry comes from a study of blood T cell repertoires in COVID-19 (TCRdb year 2020). Regarding the research as a whole: Samples covering the acute and convalescent phases of COVID-19 were provided by collaborators in the United States, Italy and Spain. The material from the prospective study consisted of cDNA or gDNA derived from T cells, B-cell-depleted T cells, or PBMCs. The repertoires were released in a freely available public database meant as a resource for research on the immune response to SARS-CoV-2. Where HLA class I and class II types were available, the types were taken from metadata supplied by the sample provider, not from assay-based typing. A de-identified subject ID, COVID-19 status, age in years and sex were almost always included in the sample metadata. The dataset comprised deeply sampled blood TCRbeta repertoires from subjects exposed to, actively infected with, or recovered from COVID-19. The samples were drawn from the first 160 participants of the ongoing ImmuneRACE study and from 950 to 1,500 subjects provided by 6 global collaborators. Paper-wide results and their limitations: Clinical and demographic metadata were provided uncurated, with the amount varying by source and participant.

Enrolling through a virtual design, the prospective study's participants ranged in age from roughly 18 to 95 years and lived across some 22 United States geographic areas. In the prospective study, cohorts were assigned on the basis of participant-reported clinical history obtained from a screening survey and a study questionnaire. Recovered participants in ImmuneRACE Cohort 3 were defined as having two consecutive negative NP/OP PCR tests, clearance from a healthcare professional, or resolution of symptoms. In the prospective study, mobile phlebotomists collected whole blood, serum and a nasopharyngeal or oropharyngeal swab from each participant. Additional blood draws and questionnaires over an approximately two-month period could optionally be provided by prospective study participants. Blood samples from the prospective study were shipped frozen or at room temperature prior to DNA extraction.

The immunoSEQ Assay, a bias-controlled multiplex PCR, was used to amplify TCRbeta CDR3 regions from genomic DNA. The original methods were these. The number of nucleated cells in each sample was estimated by amplification of reference gene primers within the assay. To quantify the absolute abundance of each unique TCRbeta CDR3 rearrangement, sequence reads were collapsed and filtered. For each sample, productive Simpson clonality was calculated as the square root of Simpson's diversity index across productive rearrangements. Entries here come from immuneACCESS through TCRdb and include only in-frame sequences with V and J called. Some clones fail to appear in such tables; in the studies checked, an unresolved V gene covers under half of the shortfall, and the cause of the remainder is unknown. D and trimming come from the DNA, and the V and J calls and clone size come from that table. This sample lists 330,000 or so clones; roughly 90% were detected once. The ten largest clones take up 18% of the sample.

The sample consisted of PBMCs or T cells enriched from blood (not recorded which). The receptor comes from a woman aged 25-40 years who had recovered from COVID-19. Recombination joined TRBV28 with TRBJ2-1, with 15 junctional bases fitting TRBD2. The sequenced DNA is TGTGCCAGCAGCCGCCGGACTAGCGGGAGGGCCTACAATGAGCAGTTCTTC. This codes for CASSRRTSGRAYNEQFF. Reference TRBV28 and TRBJ2-1 genes cover what lies past the CDR3, so the full variable domain is DVKVTQSSRYLVKRTGEKVFLECVQDMDHENMFWYRQDPGLGLRLIYFSYDVKMKEKGDIPEGYSVSREKKERFSLILESASTNQTSMYLCASSRRTSGRAYNEQFFGPGTRLTVL.